One and the same sample provided the 15 T cell receptor beta chains below, sequenced in a study of T cell repertoires in cytomegalovirus infection (dated by TCRdb to about 2019). Reads for this sample came from an Illumina HiSeq 1500. TCRdb reworked the public reads: Q25 trimming with fastp, MiXCR clone assembly, productive beta chains retained. Records with the same CDR3 protein are collapsed into one entry carrying the most frequent genes and DNA. For this sample there are some 800,000 distinct CDR3 sequences; approximately 32% appear just once. Approximately 14% of the sample belongs to the ten largest clones. Read against the paper, the sample's treatment or condition label means: in vitro stimulation with specific CMV peptide epitopes to enrich CMV-specific T cells. These receptors have no identified antigens. Here the sequenced sample was cultured CD8+ T cells from PBMCs, taken from culture after CMV antigen stimulation. These receptor sequences come from a human donor in good health (CMV status not recorded). Some clones in this sample may be carry-over from other donors' samples.

The rearrangement joins TRBV27 to TRBJ2-1; D uncertain. The CDR3 covers 11 residues. Trimming shortened V by 4 bases and J by 9 bases, and 7 bases separated the two germline ends. Germline CDR1 is MNHEY and CDR2 is SMNVEV (reference sequence). DNA for the CDR3: TGTGCCAGCAGTTCCACGATTGAGCAGTTCTTC. Translation gives CASSSTIEQFF.

Notes on this clonotype: The junction differs from germline at one of its ends, possibly a read error. This chain links TRBV7-7 with TRBJ2-5; 11 bases are shared with TRBD1. The CDR3 consists of 19 residues. Germline assignment: CDR1 SSHAT and CDR2 FNYEAQ (reference sequence). The CDR3 bases are TGTGCTAGCAGCTTAGCGATGCGGAGGGGACAGGGGGTTTTGGAGACCCAGTACTTC. Amino acid sequence: CASSLAMRRGQGVLETQYF.

A few counts support this clonotype. J is TRBJ2-2 and V is TRBV7-9; weak D call: TRBD1 (6 bases). This CDR3 is 15 amino acids long. Between the trimmed V and J ends, which lost 4 bases and 2 bases, there was a span of 11 bases. Germline CDR1 SEHNR, CDR2 FQNEAQ (reference sequence). For the CDR3, the DNA is TGTGCCAGCAGCTCGGGACAAAGAAACACCGGGGAGCTGTTTTTT. It specifies CASSSGQRNTGELFF.

This clonotype has a count of ten or more. This rearrangement joins TRBV28 to TRBJ2-7; D tentatively reads TRBD1 or TRBD2 (5 bases each). Germline V CDR1 and CDR2: MDHEN, SYDVKM. The length of the CDR3 is 14 residues. Trimming removed 6 bases at V and 5 bases at J, with 17 bases between. CDR3 residues: CASSVGLPGNEQYV. Written as DNA, the CDR3 is TGTGCCAGCAGCGTTGGACTCCCAGGGAACGAGCAGTACGTC.

This clonotype was seen only a few times. The CDR3 DNA reads TGTGCCAGCAGTTACCTCAGGGGTCCAGGGGCCCAAGAGACCCAGTACTTC. Protein sequence: CASSYLRGPGAQETQYF. The chain has TRBV6-6 and TRBJ2-5, with D possibly matching TRBD1 (6 bases). V was shortened by 2 bases and J by 1 base, with 17 bases between the two germline ends. The CDR3 contains 17 residues. Germline-derived CDR1 and CDR2 are MNHNY and SVGAGI (reference sequence).

The rearrangement links TRBV6-5 to TRBJ2-7; D is unresolved. CDR1 MNHEY and CDR2 SVGAGI come from the germline V gene. Trimming cost V 0 bases and J 3 bases, with 9 bases left between them. The CDR3 has 14 residues. The chain's CDR3 is CASSYSRESYEQYF. In DNA, the CDR3 is TGTGCCAGCAGTTACTCAAGGGAAAGCTACGAGCAGTACTTC.

This clonotype occurred a few times. The rearrangement joins TRBV19 to TRBJ1-5; no clear D gene. The CDR3 covers 13 residues. V was pared by 7 bases and J by 0 bases, with 7 bases between. Germline V lookup: CDR1 LNHDA, CDR2 SQIVND (reference sequence). The CDR3 region is CASTPHSNQPQHF. In nucleotides, the CDR3 is TGTGCCAGTACCCCCCATAGCAATCAGCCCCAGCATTTT.

The chain joins TRBV7-9 to TRBJ1-4; D remains unclear. The ends were cut back, 1 base at V and 14 bases at J, with 14 bases in the middle. CDR3 length: 13 amino acids. CDR1 and CDR2 (germline): SEHNR, FQNEAQ (reference sequence). The CDR3 DNA reads TGTGCCAGCAGCTTAGGTGTGGGCCGCGGGCTGTTTTTT. It yields the protein CASSLGVGRGLFF.

This clonotype was picked up one time. This chain joins TRBV13 and TRBJ2-7; D is tentatively TRBD1 or TRBD2 (5 bases each). V lost 4 bases and J lost 3, with 13 bases in between. The V gene's germline CDR1 is PRHDT and CDR2 FYEKMQ (reference sequence). This CDR3 is 14 amino acids long. CDR3 loop: CASSSGANFYEQYF. CDR3 DNA sequence: TGTGCCAGCAGCTCCGGGGCCAATTTCTACGAGCAGTACTTC.

This rearrangement joins TRBV7-8 to TRBJ1-2, with unresolved D. CDR3 length: 14 residues. Germline V gives CDR1 SGHVS, CDR2 FQNEAQ. Trimming took off 7 bases at V and 5 bases at J, with 17 bases between the two ends. The CDR3 DNA sequence: TGTGCCAGCACATTGACGGTGTGGGATTATGGCTACACCTTC. It codes for CASTLTVWDYGYTF. The full variable domain, its missing parts supplied by reference TRBV7-8 and TRBJ1-2, is GAGVSQSPRYKVAKRGQDVALRCDPISGHVSLFWYQQALGQGPEFLTYFQNEAQLDKSGLPSDRFFAERPEGSVSTLKIQRTQQEDSAVYLCASTLTVWDYGYTFGSGTRLTVV.

The sample holds a few counts of this clonotype. This chain uses TRBV9 with TRBJ2-2, with a tentative D call TRBD1 (7 bases). Germline CDR1 and CDR2: SGDLS and YYNGEE. The CDR3 totals 15 residues. Deletions cut 1 base from V and 5 bases from J, with 12 bases between. CDR3 sequence (DNA): TGTGCCAGCAGCGTAAAGGGGGCGGGGACCGGGGAGCTGTTTTTT. Protein: CASSVKGAGTGELFF.

The V and J genes are TRBV20-1 and TRBJ1-2; D gene unclear. The V gene lost 1 base and the J gene lost 4 bases, with 7 bases spanning the gap. Germline loops: CDR1 DFQATT, CDR2 SNEGSKA (reference sequence). This CDR3 has 12 residues. CDR3 nucleotide sequence: TGCAGTGCTAGAGTCCCGGGCTATGGCTACACCTTC. It yields the protein CSARVPGYGYTF.

The rearrangement uses TRBV9 and TRBJ1-6; TRBD1 matches at 7 bases. Trimming cost V 0 bases and J 8 bases; bases outside gene matches: 8. Germline CDR1 is SGDLS and CDR2 is YYNGEE. This CDR3 is built from 16 residues. CDR3 bases: TGTGCCAGCAGCGTAGCTAGCCAGGGGGTGTATTCACCCCTCCACTTT. It specifies CASSVASQGVYSPLHF.

This clonotype occurred many times. This chain connects TRBV6-1 to TRBJ2-2, with unresolved D. Trimming cost V 6 bases and J 1 base, with 21 bases left between them. The length of the CDR3 is 18 residues. The germline V gene encodes CDR1 MNHNS and CDR2 SASEGT. This chain's CDR3 is CASRPLILIRVNTGELFF. CDR3 sequence (DNA): TGTGCCAGCAGACCACTCATTCTCATTAGGGTGAACACCGGGGAGCTGTTTTTT.

This clonotype came up many times. The chain couples TRBV7-2 to TRBJ1-5; D not resolved. CDR1 and CDR2 from the germline V gene are SGHTA and FQGNSA. V lost 1 base and J 7 bases, leaving 11 bases between the germline ends. The CDR3 is 14 residues long. This CDR3 is CASSLGALLQPQHF. The CDR3 DNA reads as TGTGCCAGCAGCTTAGGGGCCCTGTTACAGCCCCAGCATTTT.